The source of this TCR beta chain is a study of blood T cell repertoires in COVID-19. Profiled with immunoSEQ multiplex PCR; TCRdb holds only in-frame clones, not every one. Here the sample spans about 400,000 clones, approximately 90% being singletons. The TCR comes from a woman aged 45 to 65 who had recovered from COVID-19. Sequencing input: PBMCs or T cells enriched from blood (not recorded which).

In DNA form, the CDR3 reads TGTGCCAGCAGTTTCGAAAGAGATCAGCCCCAGCATTTT. Amino acid sequence: CASSFERDQPQHF. J is TRBJ1-5 and V is TRBV12-3 or TRBV12-4, with D hard to call. Between the trimmed V and J ends, which lost 3 bases and 5 bases, there was a span of 8 bases. The CDR3 has 13 amino acids.